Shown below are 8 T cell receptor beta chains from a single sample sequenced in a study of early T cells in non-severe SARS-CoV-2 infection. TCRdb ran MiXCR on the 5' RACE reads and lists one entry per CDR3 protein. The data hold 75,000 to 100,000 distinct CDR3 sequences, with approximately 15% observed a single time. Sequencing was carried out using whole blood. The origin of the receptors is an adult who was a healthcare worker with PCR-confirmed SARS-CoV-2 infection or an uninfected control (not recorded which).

CDR3 sequence reads: CAMGASGLYNEQFF. The CDR3 DNA reads TGTGCCATGGGGGCTAGCGGGCTTTACAATGAGCAGTTCTTC. The rearrangement links TRBV10-3 to TRBJ2-1, with 8 bases identical to TRBD2. V lost 9 bases to trimming and J lost 4 bases; unmatched junction nucleotides: 8. The CDR3 length is 14 residues. Germline assignment: CDR1 ENHRY and CDR2 SYGVKD.

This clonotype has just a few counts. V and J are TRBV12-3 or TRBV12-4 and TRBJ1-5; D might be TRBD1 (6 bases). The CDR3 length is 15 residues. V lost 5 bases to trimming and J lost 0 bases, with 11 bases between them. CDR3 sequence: CASSPFRGSNQPQHF. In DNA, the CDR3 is TGTGCCAGCAGTCCGTTCAGGGGTAGCAATCAGCCCCAGCATTTT.

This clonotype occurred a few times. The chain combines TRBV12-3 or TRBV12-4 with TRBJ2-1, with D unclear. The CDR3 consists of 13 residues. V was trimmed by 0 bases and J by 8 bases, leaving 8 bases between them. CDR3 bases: TGTGCCAGCAGTTTAGCGCTCGGGTATGAGCAGTTCTTC. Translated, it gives CASSLALGYEQFF.

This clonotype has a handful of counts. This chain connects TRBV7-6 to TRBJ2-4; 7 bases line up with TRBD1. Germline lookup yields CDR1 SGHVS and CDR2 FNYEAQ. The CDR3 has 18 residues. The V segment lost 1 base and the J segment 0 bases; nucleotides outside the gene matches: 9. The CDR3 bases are TGTGCCAGCAGCTTAGAGACAGGGCGAAGTCTAGCCAAAAACATTCAGTACTTC. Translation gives CASSLETGRSLAKNIQYF.

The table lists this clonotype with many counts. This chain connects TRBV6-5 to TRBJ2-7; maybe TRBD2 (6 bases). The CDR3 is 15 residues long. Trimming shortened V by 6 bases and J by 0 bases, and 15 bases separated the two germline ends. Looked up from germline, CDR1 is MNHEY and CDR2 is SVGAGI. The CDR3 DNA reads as TGTGCCAGCAGCCCCGGGGGAGCGCTCTCCTACGAGCAGTACTTC. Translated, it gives CASSPGGALSYEQYF.

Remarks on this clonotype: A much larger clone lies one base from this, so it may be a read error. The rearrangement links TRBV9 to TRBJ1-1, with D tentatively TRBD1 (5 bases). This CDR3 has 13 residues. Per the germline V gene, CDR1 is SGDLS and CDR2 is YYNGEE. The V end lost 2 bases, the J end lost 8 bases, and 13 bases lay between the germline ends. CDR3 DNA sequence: TGTGCCAGCAGCGTGGCGGGGGTCAACGAAGCTTTCTTT. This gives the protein CASSVAGVNEAFF. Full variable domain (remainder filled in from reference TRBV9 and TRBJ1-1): DSGVTQTPKHLITATGQRVTLRCSPRSGDLSVYWYQQSLDQGLQFLIQYYNGEERAKGNILERFSAQQFPDLHSELNLSSLELGDSALYFCASSVAGVNEAFFGQGTRLTVV.

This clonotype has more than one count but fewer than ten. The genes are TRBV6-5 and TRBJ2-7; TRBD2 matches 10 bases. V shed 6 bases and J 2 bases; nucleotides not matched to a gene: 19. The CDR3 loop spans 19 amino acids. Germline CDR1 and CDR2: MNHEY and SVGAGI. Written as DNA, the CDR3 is TGTGCCAGCAGAAAGTTCCGTCTAACGACTAGCGGGCCAGCCTACGAGCAGTACTTC. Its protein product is CASRKFRLTTSGPAYEQYF.

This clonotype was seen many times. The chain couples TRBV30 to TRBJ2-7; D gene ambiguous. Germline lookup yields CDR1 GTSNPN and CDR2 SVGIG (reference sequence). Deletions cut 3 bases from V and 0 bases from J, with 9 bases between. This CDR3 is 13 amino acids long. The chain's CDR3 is CAWRLPSSYEQYF. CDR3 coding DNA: TGTGCCTGGAGACTGCCAAGCTCCTACGAGCAGTACTTC.